This TCR beta chain was identified during a study of T-cell memory formation after mild COVID-19. As for the study in general: TCR clusters largely stayed donor specific.

Details on this clonotype: Its specificity is unknown.

MiXCR, applied by TCRdb to the 5' RACE reads, yields one record per CDR3 protein. The sample records roughly 150,000 distinct CDR3 sequences, about 14% being singletons. The study, taken as a whole, reports: Contracting CD8+ clones were enriched in EMRA, CD4+ mainly in CM and EM. Later expanders leaned toward CD4+, whereas clones contracting from day 15 to 85 were balanced CD4/CD8.

Sequencing was carried out using PBMCs or a T cell subset sorted from them (not recorded which). The source of this sequence is an adult woman who had mild COVID-19 (a few samples of this study predate the infection). Cell type and time point are not known.

CDR3 in DNA: TGCAGCGTTGAATTGGTAGGGTATGTGAACACTGAAGCTTTCTTT. Protein product: CSVELVGYVNTEAFF. The gene calls are TRBV29-1 and TRBJ1-1; no clear D gene. Germline CDR1 reads SQVTM; CDR2 reads ANQGSEA. This CDR3 contains 15 residues. Trimming cost V 2 bases and J 0 bases, with 13 bases left between them.